Listed here are 26 T cell receptor beta chains from one sample, sequenced in a study of blood T cell repertoires in COVID-19. Clones were read by immunoSEQ multiplex PCR, and TCRdb kept only the in-frame ones, dropping some. The sample contains about 370,000 clones, 80% to 90% of which appear only once. The sample consisted of peripheral blood. The receptors shown here come from a woman between 25 and 40 years old with COVID-19, enrolled during active disease.

CDR3 coding DNA: TGTGCCAGCAGCTTAGGCTTCGGTGCCCAATACAATGAGCAGTTCTTC. It encodes CASSLGFGAQYNEQFF. The V and J genes are TRBV7-9 and TRBJ2-1; D remains unclear. The ends were cut back, 1 base at V and 4 bases at J, with 14 bases in the middle. Germline V gene data show CDR1 as SEHNR and CDR2 as FQNEAQ (reference sequence). The CDR3 totals 16 residues. The complete variable domain, with remaining parts taken from reference TRBV7-9 and TRBJ2-1, reads DTGVSQNPRHKITKRGQNVTFRCDPISEHNRLYWYRQTLGQGPEFLTYFQNEAQLEKSRLLSDRFSAERPKGSFSTLEIQRTEQGDSAMYLCASSLGFGAQYNEQFFGPGTRLTVL.

The J gene is TRBJ2-5, the V gene TRBV7-2; TRBD1 matches at 8 bases. This CDR3 comprises 14 residues. The J segment lost 5 bases and the V segment lost 5 bases, leaving 7 bases of the junction unmatched. Germline values: CDR1 SGHTA, CDR2 FQGNSA. CDR3 bases: TGTGCCAGCAGCATCGACAGGGGTGGTGAGACCCAGTACTTC. Residues: CASSIDRGGETQYF.

The V and J genes are TRBV6-2 or TRBV6-3 and TRBJ2-7; TRBD1 matches 8 bases. This CDR3 spans 15 amino acids. Losses at the gene ends were 4 bases for V and 4 bases for J; bases not matched to a gene: 9. The germline V gene encodes CDR1 MNHEY and CDR2 SVGEGT. CDR3 bases: TGTGCCAGCAGTTCGCCCCGACAGGGGAAATACGAGCAGTACTTC. Translating it yields CASSSPRQGKYEQYF.

The chain employs TRBV4-3 and TRBJ1-3; possible D gene TRBD1, 5 bases. There are 16 residues in the CDR3. CDR1 is LGHNA and CDR2 is YSLEER in the germline V gene. Deletions cut 0 bases from V and 1 base from J, with 10 bases between. Here the CDR3 DNA reads TGCGCCAGCAGCCAAGATGTGGGGGGTTCTGGAAACACCATATATTTT. Its protein product is CASSQDVGGSGNTIYF.

The chain couples TRBV11-2 to TRBJ2-2; D may be TRBD2 (5 bases). This CDR3 spans 15 amino acids. V dropped 2 bases and J dropped 7 bases, with 14 bases sitting between them. Germline CDR1 is SGHAT and CDR2 is FQNNGV. The CDR3 spells CASSLPGMSGGELFF. The CDR3 region has the DNA TGTGCCAGCAGCTTACCGGGAATGTCTGGCGGGGAGCTGTTTTTT.

The J gene is TRBJ1-6, the V gene TRBV5-5; 12 bases are a match to TRBD1. CDR1 is SGHKS and CDR2 is YYEKEE in the germline V gene (reference sequence). This CDR3 contains 15 residues. Losses at the gene ends were 0 bases for V and 12 bases for J; bases not matched to a gene: 4. This chain's CDR3 is CASSLEGTGGEPLHF. The CDR3 coding sequence is TGTGCCAGCAGCTTGGAGGGGACAGGGGGCGAACCCCTCCACTTT.

The chain employs TRBV30 and TRBJ1-5; possible D gene TRBD1, 5 bases. The CDR3 runs to 14 residues. CDR1 and CDR2 (germline): GTSNPN, SVGIG (reference sequence). Between the trimmed V and J ends, which lost 3 bases and 5 bases, there was a span of 14 bases. CDR3: CAWSRGGADQPQHF. The CDR3 DNA reads as TGTGCCTGGAGCCGGGGGGGAGCAGATCAGCCCCAGCATTTT.

The chain combines TRBV27 with TRBJ2-7, with a weak D call TRBD1 (6 bases). The CDR3 sequence is 13 residues long. The V end was cut by 5 bases, the J end by 6 bases, with 14 bases between. Germline V gives CDR1 MNHEY, CDR2 SMNVEV (reference sequence). The CDR3 protein is CASSLHRVAEQYF. Written as DNA, the CDR3 is TGTGCCAGCAGTCTCCACAGGGTCGCCGAGCAGTACTTC.

This clone was recorded once. The chain recombines TRBV29-1 with TRBJ1-1, with TRBD1 as a possible D gene (5 bases). Looked up from germline, CDR1 is SQVTM and CDR2 is ANQGSEA. V lost 8 bases to trimming and J lost 0 bases, with 10 bases between them. The CDR3 loop spans 12 amino acids. CDR3 in DNA: TGCAGCCCTAGGGGTCTGAACACTGAAGCTTTCTTT. The encoded protein is CSPRGLNTEAFF.

This rearrangement joins TRBV29-1 to TRBJ2-3, with a possible D match to TRBD1 (6 bases). The V and J ends lost 2 bases and 6 bases respectively, with 9 bases between them. CDR1 and CDR2 (germline): SQVTM, ANQGSEA. CDR3 length: 12 amino acids. Here the CDR3 reads CSVELGGDTQYF. DNA of the CDR3: TGCAGCGTTGAACTAGGGGGTGATACGCAGTATTTT.

The chain's CDR3 is CASSSGQGSGANVLTF. Here the CDR3 DNA reads TGTGCCAGCAGCTCCGGACAGGGGTCTGGGGCCAACGTCCTGACTTTC. The V and J genes are TRBV13 and TRBJ2-6; 9 nucleotides match TRBD1. There are 16 residues in the CDR3. The germline V gene has CDR1 PRHDT and CDR2 FYEKMQ (reference sequence). The junction had 2 bases not matched to a gene; V was cut back by 4 bases and J by 1 base.

This chain joins TRBV4-1 and TRBJ2-3, with 8 positions matching TRBD2. Germline trimming cut 0 bases from V and 2 bases from J; bases unmatched to any gene: 10. Germline V gene lookup returns CDR1 MGHRA and CDR2 YSYEKL. The CDR3 length is 18 residues. DNA of the CDR3: TGCGCCAGCAGCCAAGATCTAGCGGGCCCATCCGACACAGATACGCAGTATTTT. This sequence encodes CASSQDLAGPSDTDTQYF.

The rearrangement uses TRBV11-3 and TRBJ2-1; D is unclear. The germline CDR1 and CDR2 sequences are SGHNT and YENEEA. The CDR3 runs to 15 residues. Trimming removed 2 bases at V and 2 bases at J, with 10 bases between. The CDR3 reads CASSLRETTYNEQFF. The CDR3 coding sequence is TGTGCCAGCAGCTTAAGAGAAACCACCTACAATGAGCAGTTCTTC.

V gene TRBV2 combines with J gene TRBJ2-1; 10 nucleotides match TRBD2. Germline V lookup: CDR1 SNHLY, CDR2 FYNNEI. The V segment lost 3 bases and the J segment 6 bases; nucleotides outside the gene matches: 8. This CDR3 spans 16 amino acids. CDR3: CASSEEREGSLNEQFF. The DNA for the CDR3 is TGTGCCAGCAGTGAGGAGCGGGAGGGCAGTCTCAATGAGCAGTTCTTC.

The V gene is TRBV20-1, the J gene TRBJ1-2, with D hard to call. CDR1 DFQATT and CDR2 SNEGSKA come from the germline V gene (reference sequence). Trimming shortened V by 2 bases and J by 8 bases, and 9 bases separated the two germline ends. The CDR3 loop spans 11 amino acids. This CDR3 reads CSARRLRGYTF. As DNA, the CDR3 is TGCAGTGCTAGACGGTTGCGAGGCTACACCTTC.

The chain recombines TRBV18 with TRBJ1-1, with D maybe TRBD1 (6 bases). The germline V and J ends were trimmed by 8 bases and 5 bases, with 15 bases remaining between them. The CDR3 covers 13 residues. Germline-derived CDR1 and CDR2 are KGHSH and LQKENI. CDR3 loop: CASQDSQGTEAFF. For the CDR3, the DNA is TGTGCCAGCCAGGACAGCCAAGGGACTGAAGCTTTCTTT.

This chain joins TRBV12-3 or TRBV12-4 and TRBJ1-5; D gene uncertain. The CDR3 covers 13 residues. V was clipped by 3 bases and J by 0 bases, with 3 bases between them. The CDR3, as DNA: TGTGCCAGCAGTTTTCGTAGCAATCAGCCCCAGCATTTT. Translation: CASSFRSNQPQHF.

This chain joins TRBV5-1 and TRBJ2-5; D is unresolved. Per the germline V gene, CDR1 is SGHRS and CDR2 is YFSETQ. CDR3 length equals 11 residues. The V end was cut by 0 bases, the J end by 9 bases, with 6 bases between. The CDR3 nucleotides read TGCGCCAGCAGCTTGGCGGGTTCCCAGTACTTC. Amino acids: CASSLAGSQYF.

The chain couples TRBV19 to TRBJ1-2; D perhaps matches TRBD1 (6 bases). This CDR3 comprises 16 residues. The V gene's germline CDR1 is LNHDA and CDR2 SQIVND (reference sequence). The ends were cut back, 1 base at V and 4 bases at J, with 16 bases in the middle. The chain's CDR3 is CASSIVLGASGYGYTF. CDR3 DNA: TGTGCCAGTAGTATAGTGCTGGGGGCCTCAGGCTATGGCTACACCTTC.

V and J are TRBV7-2 and TRBJ1-2, with 7 positions matching TRBD1. The V and J ends lost 5 bases and 4 bases, in that order; junction bases with no gene match: 7. CDR3 size: 14 residues. CDR1 and CDR2 (germline): SGHTA, FQGNSA. This chain's CDR3 is CASSPQGDGYGYTF. The CDR3 DNA sequence: TGTGCCAGCAGCCCGCAGGGGGATGGCTATGGCTACACCTTC.

The rearrangement uses TRBV9 and TRBJ2-3; D might be TRBD2 (6 bases). Between the trimmed V and J ends, which lost 0 bases and 0 bases, there was a span of 11 bases. The CDR3 length is 16 residues. The germline CDR1 and CDR2 sequences are SGDLS and YYNGEE. The CDR3 bases are TGTGCCAGCAGCGTAGTGGTAGCGGCTAGCACAGATACGCAGTATTTT. It encodes CASSVVVAASTDTQYF.

The J gene is TRBJ1-5, the V gene TRBV3-1 (or the pseudogene TRBV3-2), with 7 bases fitting TRBD1. The CDR3 is 15 residues long. CDR1 is LGHDT, CDR2 YNNKEL, per germline (reference sequence). The V segment lost 4 bases and the J segment 5 bases; nucleotides outside the gene matches: 8. The CDR3 bases are TGTGCCAGCAGCCCCAACACAGGGGACGATCAGCCCCAGCATTTT. Translating it yields CASSPNTGDDQPQHF.

CDR3 sequence reads: CASSEVDTLHQPQHF. CDR3 coding DNA: TGTGCCAGCAGTGAAGTGGACACTCTTCATCAGCCCCAGCATTTT. The chain joins TRBV6-1 to TRBJ1-5; D is perhaps TRBD1 (5 bases). Trimming pared 1 base from V and 5 bases from J, leaving 12 bases between. CDR1 is MNHNS and CDR2 is SASEGT in the germline V gene. CDR3 length equals 15 residues.

The chain recombines TRBV10-3 with TRBJ1-4; the D is unclear. Trimming removed 0 bases at V and 7 bases at J, with 12 bases between. The CDR3 has 15 amino acids. From germline, CDR1 is ENHRY and CDR2 SYGVKD. The CDR3 region is CAISESTGGGEKLFF. In DNA form, the CDR3 reads TGTGCCATCAGTGAGTCGACGGGAGGCGGTGAAAAACTGTTTTTT.

J is TRBJ2-2 and V is TRBV19; TRBD2 is a possible D gene (5 bases). Trimming stripped 3 bases from V and 5 bases from J, with 13 bases between. Germline values: CDR1 LNHDA, CDR2 SQIVND (reference sequence). The CDR3 sequence is 15 residues long. The CDR3 DNA follows: TGTGCCAGTAGTATCGGGCTAGCCCCGACCGGGGAGCTGTTTTTT. Protein product: CASSIGLAPTGELFF.

With regard to this clone: In the same sample, other DNA sequences code for this CDR3. The chain recombines TRBV14 with TRBJ2-5; the D gene is possibly TRBD2 (6 bases). Trimming removed 3 bases at V and 2 bases at J, with 7 bases between. This CDR3 is built from 13 residues. Germline CDR1 SGHDN, CDR2 FVKESK. CDR3 in amino acids: CASSQGLQETQYF. The CDR3 DNA sequence: TGTGCCAGCAGCCAGGGACTGCAAGAGACCCAGTACTTC. The complete variable domain, with remaining parts taken from reference TRBV14 and TRBJ2-5, reads EAGVTQFPSHSVIEKGQTVTLRCDPISGHDNLYWYRRVMGKEIKFLLHFVKESKQDESGMPNNRFLAERTGGTYSTLKVQPAELEDSGVYFCASSQGLQETQYFGPGTRLLVL.